A single sample is the source of the 31 T cell receptor beta chains below, sequenced in a study of T cell repertoires in cytomegalovirus infection. TCRdb reprocessed the reads via MiXCR and lists one record per CDR3 protein. Of about 330,000 distinct CDR3 sequences listed, roughly a third are singletons. Which antigens these TCRs recognize remains unknown. The sample here was cultured PBMCs, taken from culture after CMV antigen stimulation. All receptors come from a human donor in good health (CMV status not recorded). Some clones in this sample may be carry-over from other donors' samples.

There are a few counts of this clonotype. The chain joins TRBV28 to TRBJ2-5; possibly TRBD2 for D (5 bases). This CDR3 region has 15 residues. Between the trimmed V and J ends, which lost 3 bases and 5 bases, there was a span of 16 bases. CDR1 is MDHEN and CDR2 is SYDVKM in the germline V gene. The CDR3, as DNA: TGTGCCAGCAGTTTTTCAGGAGGTACCGGGGAGACCCAGTACTTC. This sequence encodes CASSFSGGTGETQYF.

This chain connects TRBV24-1 to TRBJ2-1; 13 nucleotides line up with TRBD2. The CDR3 contains 18 residues. The germline CDR1 and CDR2 sequences are KGHDR and SFDVKD. V shed 4 bases, J shed 7 bases, and the junction held 12 bases outside the gene matches. The CDR3 spells CATSDPRAPGLAGNEQFF. For the CDR3, the DNA is TGTGCCACCAGTGACCCCCGGGCTCCGGGACTAGCGGGAAATGAGCAGTTCTTC.

This sequence joins TRBV28 and TRBJ1-4; D ambiguous. CDR1 is MDHEN, CDR2 SYDVKM, per germline. The CDR3 runs 14 residues. Trimming cost V 6 bases and J 6 bases, with 14 bases left between them. CDR3 sequence: CASSLGGAYEKLFF. The CDR3 coding sequence is TGTGCCAGCAGCCTAGGAGGCGCGTATGAAAAACTGTTTTTT.

V usage is TRBV20-1 and J usage is TRBJ2-7, with 7 nucleotides matching TRBD2. Germline CDR1 is DFQATT and CDR2 is SNEGSKA (reference sequence). J lost 2 bases, V lost 3 bases, and 4 bases had no gene match. The CDR3 has 13 residues. The CDR3 nucleotides read TGCAGTGCTAGTCGGGCGGGAGCCTACGAGCAGTACTTC. Translating gives CSASRAGAYEQYF.

The chain has TRBV7-9 and TRBJ2-3, with no clear D. V was trimmed by 5 bases and J by 4 bases, leaving 13 bases between them. CDR3 length: 14 residues. The germline V gene has CDR1 SEHNR and CDR2 FQNEAQ (reference sequence). The CDR3 reads CASSRGPRADTQYF. Here the CDR3 DNA reads TGTGCCAGCAGCCGAGGACCCCGCGCAGATACGCAGTATTTT.

This clonotype was seen only a few times. The rearrangement uses TRBV6-1 and TRBJ2-7; D gene unclear. The CDR3 loop spans 13 amino acids. Trimming stripped 4 bases from V and 9 bases from J, with 16 bases between. The V gene's germline CDR1 is MNHNS and CDR2 SASEGT. The CDR3 DNA sequence: TGTGCCAGCAGTGTCGAGGACCTACGTGTGCAGTACGTC. The encoded protein is CASSVEDLRVQYV.

A few counts support this clonotype. The chain employs TRBV12-3 or TRBV12-4 and TRBJ1-3; the D gene is possibly TRBD1 (5 bases). V was clipped by 6 bases and J by 5 bases, with 20 bases between them. This CDR3 is 16 amino acids long. The CDR3 reads CASSRPRGISRNTIYF. The CDR3 nucleotides are TGTGCCAGCAGCCGCCCACGGGGGATTTCGAGAAACACCATATATTTT.

This clonotype was detected a few times. V usage is TRBV6-2 or TRBV6-3 and J usage is TRBJ2-7, with 7 bases lining up with TRBD1. After removal of 6 bases from V and 4 bases from J, the junction contained 12 bases not matched to a gene. CDR3 size: 15 residues. Germline values: CDR1 MNHEY, CDR2 SVGEGT. CDR3 sequence: CASSQIQGSAYEQYV. CDR3 nucleotide sequence: TGTGCCAGCAGCCAGATACAGGGGTCTGCGTACGAGCAGTACGTC.

V gene TRBV6-8 combines with J gene TRBJ1-5, with D unclear. Germline V gene sequence: CDR1 MNHGY, CDR2 SAAAGT. Trimming cost V 2 bases and J 7 bases, with 12 bases left between them. The CDR3 extends over 14 amino acids. The CDR3 here is CASSYAGWGQPQHF. The CDR3 DNA sequence: TGTGCCAGCAGTTACGCCGGTTGGGGACAGCCCCAGCATTTT.

This chain joins TRBV4-3 and TRBJ1-5, with D unresolved. The CDR3 is 16 residues long. V lost 0 bases and J lost 2, with 11 bases in between. In germline, CDR1 is LGHNA, CDR2 YSLEER. CDR3 in DNA: TGCGCCAGCAGCCAAGAACTAAGATCCGGCAATCAGCCCCAGCATTTT. Its translation: CASSQELRSGNQPQHF.

The chain couples TRBV7-2 to TRBJ1-1, with a tentative D call TRBD1 (6 bases). V dropped 2 bases and J dropped 1 base, with 14 bases sitting between them. The germline CDR1 and CDR2 sequences are SGHTA and FQGNSA. The CDR3 runs to 16 residues. The CDR3 loop reads CASSLMLWGANTEAFF. The CDR3 DNA reads TGTGCCAGCAGCTTAATGTTATGGGGGGCGAACACTGAAGCTTTCTTT.

This clonotype showed up just a few times. This chain connects TRBV12-3 or TRBV12-4 to TRBJ2-2, with 11 bases that match TRBD1. CDR3 length equals 15 residues. Germline trimming cut 5 bases from V and 8 bases from J; bases unmatched to any gene: 7. CDR3 in DNA: TGTGCCAGCAGTATTGGACAGGGGGCTGTTGGGGAGCTGTTTTTT. Encoded protein: CASSIGQGAVGELFF.

The J gene is TRBJ2-5, the V gene TRBV14, with D possibly being TRBD2 (6 bases). Between the trimmed V and J ends, which lost 6 bases and 3 bases, there was a span of 17 bases. Germline CDR1 reads SGHDN; CDR2 reads FVKESK. This CDR3 contains 15 residues. The CDR3 spells CASRHTGGREETQYF. CDR3 nucleotide sequence: TGTGCCAGCAGACACACCGGGGGAAGAGAAGAGACCCAGTACTTC.

The chain links TRBV12-5 to TRBJ2-6; D remains unclear. Germline V gene data show CDR1 as LGHNT and CDR2 as FRNRAP. This CDR3 is built from 16 residues. V shed 5 bases and J shed 0 bases, with 11 bases lying between them. CDR3 loop: CASGGARFSGANVLTF. In DNA form, the CDR3 reads TGTGCTAGTGGTGGAGCCCGGTTCTCTGGGGCCAACGTCCTGACTTTC.

This clonotype was picked up a small number of times. V usage is TRBV7-9 and J usage is TRBJ1-4; unclear D gene. Germline-derived CDR1 and CDR2 are SEHNR and FQNEAQ (reference sequence). The V and J ends lost 3 bases and 8 bases respectively, with 13 bases between them. The CDR3 covers 14 residues. The CDR3 DNA is TGTGCCAGCAGCTTGAGCGGCAGGAACGAAAAACTGTTTTTT. It is translated as CASSLSGRNEKLFF. The variable domain in full, completed from reference TRBV7-9 and TRBJ1-4, reads DTGVSQNPRHKITKRGQNVTFRCDPISEHNRLYWYRQTLGQGPEFLTYFQNEAQLEKSRLLSDRFSAERPKGSFSTLEIQRTEQGDSAMYLCASSLSGRNEKLFFGSGTQLSVL.

This clonotype was recorded many times. The chain combines TRBV7-9 with TRBJ2-1; D is perhaps TRBD2 (6 bases). The germline gives CDR1 SEHNR, CDR2 FQNEAQ (reference sequence). Trimming took 5 bases from V and 1 from J, leaving 18 bases between them. The CDR3 length is 17 residues. This CDR3 reads CASSPRSAGPSYNEQFF. In DNA form, the CDR3 reads TGTGCCAGCAGCCCCCGCTCTGCGGGGCCGTCCTACAATGAGCAGTTCTTC.

This clonotype was seen many times. The chain joins TRBV7-8 to TRBJ1-5, with D possibly TRBD1 on 6 matching bases. The germline CDR1 and CDR2 sequences are SGHVS and FQNEAQ. V gave up 3 bases and J gave up 1 base, with 10 bases separating them. The CDR3 consists of 15 residues. CDR3 in amino acids: CASSFTGTSNQPQHF. The CDR3 DNA sequence: TGTGCCAGCAGCTTTACAGGGACGAGCAATCAGCCCCAGCATTTT. The variable domain in full, completed from reference TRBV7-8 and TRBJ1-5, reads GAGVSQSPRYKVAKRGQDVALRCDPISGHVSLFWYQQALGQGPEFLTYFQNEAQLDKSGLPSDRFFAERPEGSVSTLKIQRTQQEDSAVYLCASSFTGTSNQPQHFGDGTRLSIL.

This chain uses TRBV6-2 or TRBV6-3 with TRBJ2-1, with D unclear. With 0 bases removed from V and 5 bases from J, the gap between germline ends came to 11 bases. This CDR3 comprises 15 residues. From germline, CDR1 is MNHEY and CDR2 SVGEGT. In DNA, the CDR3 is TGTGCCAGCAGTTACTCGTGGTTAGCTCACAATGAGCAGTTCTTC. As protein: CASSYSWLAHNEQFF.

This sequence joins TRBV19 and TRBJ1-2; possible D gene TRBD1, 5 bases. This CDR3 comprises 14 residues. Trimming left V 5 bases short and J 4 bases short, with 14 bases between. CDR1 LNHDA and CDR2 SQIVND come from the germline V gene (reference sequence). In DNA, the CDR3 is TGTGCCAGTAGTTCGCACAGGAATATCTATGGCTACACCTTC. It specifies CASSSHRNIYGYTF.

This clonotype was recorded a few times. The genes are TRBV7-3 and TRBJ2-5; 12 positions agree with TRBD2. The germline V gene has CDR1 SGHTA and CDR2 FQGTGA. CDR3 length equals 17 residues. Trimming removed 2 bases from V and 3 bases from J; junction bases left unmatched: 7. As DNA, the CDR3 is TGTGCCAGCAGCTTAGGCCCCGGACTAGCGGGGAAAGAGACCCAGTACTTC. It specifies CASSLGPGLAGKETQYF.

A few counts support this clonotype. The chain uses TRBV7-8 and TRBJ2-5; a possible D gene is TRBD1 (6 bases). The CDR3 consists of 15 residues. Germline CDR1 reads SGHVS; CDR2 reads FQNEAQ. Trimming left V 2 bases short and J 5 bases short, with 15 bases between. The CDR3 DNA reads as TGTGCCAGCAGCTTAACACAGGGATCCGGGGAGACCCAGTACTTC. It translates to CASSLTQGSGETQYF.

The V gene is TRBV7-8, the J gene TRBJ2-2; a possible D gene is TRBD1 (6 bases). This CDR3 has 16 residues. The germline V and J ends were trimmed by 4 bases and 0 bases, with 12 bases remaining between them. Germline V lookup: CDR1 SGHVS, CDR2 FQNEAQ. The CDR3 nucleotides are TGTGCCAGCAGCTCTAGACAGGCGGCGAACACCGGGGAGCTGTTTTTT. Protein sequence: CASSSRQAANTGELFF.

This clonotype was picked up a small number of times. The chain links TRBV7-9 to TRBJ2-3, with 8 bases that match TRBD1. V was clipped by 5 bases and J by 0 bases; unmatched bases: 4. Germline V gives CDR1 SEHNR, CDR2 FQNEAQ (reference sequence). CDR3 size: 15 residues. The CDR3 DNA reads TGTGCCAGCAGCCGAGGACAGGGTAGCACAGATACGCAGTATTTT. Translated, it gives CASSRGQGSTDTQYF.

The genes are TRBV18 and TRBJ2-1; D is unclear. The CDR3 spans 15 residues. Germline assignment: CDR1 KGHSH and CDR2 LQKENI. V was pared by 3 bases and J by 3 bases, with 12 bases between. This CDR3 reads CASSPGPSVYNEQFF. CDR3 nucleotide sequence: TGTGCCAGCTCACCGGGTCCCTCGGTCTACAATGAGCAGTTCTTC. The entire variable domain, with the rest obtained from reference TRBV18 and TRBJ2-1, is as follows: NAGVMQNPRHLVRRRGQEARLRCSPMKGHSHVYWYRQLPEEGLKFMVYLQKENIIDESGMPKERFSAEFPKEGPSILRIQQVVRGDSAAYFCASSPGPSVYNEQFFGPGTRLTVL.

This chain connects TRBV28 to TRBJ2-2; a weak D match, TRBD1 (6 bases). Germline CDR1 reads MDHEN; CDR2 reads SYDVKM. The CDR3 loop spans 14 amino acids. Trimming cost V 3 bases and J 5 bases, with 10 bases left between them. CDR3 residues: CASSFMTGTGELFF. The CDR3 DNA reads TGTGCCAGCAGTTTCATGACAGGAACCGGGGAGCTGTTTTTT.

This clonotype occurred many times. This chain links TRBV7-6 with TRBJ2-4; maybe TRBD1 (6 bases). CDR3 size: 17 residues. CDR1 is SGHVS, CDR2 FNYEAQ, per germline. The V end was cut by 5 bases, the J end by 4 bases, with 21 bases between. DNA for the CDR3: TGTGCCAGCAGCCCTGGCAGTTTTCGGGACACAAAAAACATTCAGTACTTC. This gives the protein CASSPGSFRDTKNIQYF.

The chain recombines TRBV7-2 with TRBJ2-1; 9 bases fit TRBD2. V trimming: 4 bases; J trimming: 4 bases; junction bases outside the gene matches: 5. CDR3 length equals 15 residues. Germline-derived CDR1 and CDR2 are SGHTA and FQGNSA. CDR3 amino acids: CASSYSGSHYNEQFF. The DNA of the CDR3 is TGTGCCAGCAGCTATAGCGGGAGCCATTACAATGAGCAGTTCTTC. The variable domain in full, with the rest retrieved from reference TRBV7-2 and TRBJ2-1, is GAGVSQSPSNKVTEKGKDVELRCDPISGHTALYWYRQSLGQGLEFLIYFQGNSAPDKSGLPSDRFSAERTGGSVSTLTIQRTQQEDSAVYLCASSYSGSHYNEQFFGPGTRLTVL.

V is TRBV11-2 and J is TRBJ1-5; no clear D gene. With 0 bases removed from V and 0 bases from J, the gap between germline ends came to 9 bases. Per the germline V gene, CDR1 is SGHAT and CDR2 is FQNNGV. The CDR3 spans 16 residues. This CDR3 is CASSLDWRYSNQPQHF. The CDR3 DNA follows: TGTGCCAGCAGCTTAGATTGGCGCTATAGCAATCAGCCCCAGCATTTT.

This clonotype has ten or more counts. The rearrangement joins TRBV5-8 to TRBJ2-2; a possible D gene is TRBD2 (5 bases). Per germline, CDR1 SGHTS and CDR2 YDEGEE. V gave up 4 bases and J gave up 3 bases, with 13 bases separating them. CDR3 size: 15 residues. The CDR3 nucleotides read TGTGCCAGCAGCCTCGGGGTCGCGGACACCGGGGAGCTGTTTTTT. Its translation is CASSLGVADTGELFF.

The CDR3 DNA follows: TGTGCCAGCAGCTTAGGAGTAGCGGGACGCTACGAGCAGTACGTC. Protein product: CASSLGVAGRYEQYV. The chain links TRBV7-2 to TRBJ2-7, with TRBD2 matching 8 bases. Losses at the gene ends were 1 base for V and 3 bases for J; bases not matched to a gene: 5. The CDR3 extends over 15 amino acids. The germline CDR1 and CDR2 sequences are SGHTA and FQGNSA.

The chain links TRBV6-2 or TRBV6-3 to TRBJ1-2, with D tentatively TRBD1 (5 bases). CDR3 size: 12 residues. V lost 2 bases and J 8 bases, leaving 9 bases between the germline ends. Germline values: CDR1 MNHEY, CDR2 SVGEGT. The CDR3: CASSYGQGGYTF. In nucleotides, the CDR3 is TGTGCCAGCAGTTACGGGCAGGGAGGCTACACCTTC.